This paragraph covers one T cell receptor beta chain sequence. Trimming took 4 bases from V and 4 from J, leaving 13 bases between them. Germline lookup yields CDR1 GTSNPN and CDR2 SVGIG (reference sequence). This CDR3 is built from 13 residues. This sample was taken from a study of blood T cell repertoires in COVID-19. Overall study context: Acute and convalescent COVID-19 specimens originated in the United States, Italy and Spain. The analysed material was cDNA or gDNA that came from T cells, B-cell-depleted T cells, or PBMCs.

Data came from immunoSEQ multiplex PCR; TCRdb stores just in-frame clones and leaves some out. Of about 260,000 clones listed, more than 85% are singletons. The rearrangement joins TRBV30 to TRBJ1-1, with D possibly matching TRBD1 (6 bases). This TCR was recovered from a man aged 18-30 years with active or convalescent COVID-19. The specimen was peripheral blood. In DNA, the CDR3 is TGTGCCTGGACAGGGGTGTTGGGCACTGAAGCTTTCTTT. The encoded protein is CAWTGVLGTEAFF. The full variable domain, in which reference TRBV30 and TRBJ1-1 provide the parts outside the CDR3, is SQTIHQWPATLVQPVGSPLSLECTVEGTSNPNLYWYRQAAGRGLQLLFYSVGIGQISSEVPQNLSASRPQDRQFILSSKKLLLSDSGFYLCAWTGVLGTEAFFGQGTRLTVV.